These 10 T cell receptor beta chains were all obtained from the same sample, sequenced in a study of cytomegalovirus exposure and HLA in healthy donors. In the PCR, 60 Vbeta and 13 Jbeta primers were used. TCRdb's table, derived via immunoSEQ multiplex PCR, lists solely in-frame clones and lacks some. The data show 150,000 to 250,000 clones, with 70% to 80% seen just once and around 4.8% held by the top ten. The sample taken for sequencing was PBMCs. Source of these receptors: a woman in her 30s in good health and CMV-seropositive.

The chain carries TRBV5-6 and TRBJ1-1; D remains unclear. The CDR3 totals 13 residues. Germline V gene sequence: CDR1 SGHDT, CDR2 YYEEEE. V lost 2 bases to trimming and J lost 0 bases, with 5 bases between them. CDR3 coding DNA: TGTGCCAGCAGCTTTCAGGTGAACACTGAAGCTTTCTTT. It translates to CASSFQVNTEAFF.

This chain links TRBV4-3 with TRBJ2-1, with TRBD2 identical over 7 bases. The V gene end was trimmed by 0 bases and the J gene end by 0 bases; junction bases not matched to a gene: 5. Germline loops: CDR1 LGHNA, CDR2 YSLEER. The CDR3 runs 17 residues. The CDR3 DNA reads as TGCGCCAGCAGCCAAGATCGACCGGGAGGCTCCTACAATGAGCAGTTCTTC. Its protein is CASSQDRPGGSYNEQFF.

The chain is built from TRBV5-1 and TRBJ1-1; D might be TRBD1 (6 bases). The CDR3 loop spans 13 amino acids. V dropped 6 bases and J dropped 2 bases, with 11 bases sitting between them. Germline V lookup: CDR1 SGHRS, CDR2 YFSETQ. The CDR3: CASTSGGNTEAFF. The CDR3 region has the DNA TGCGCCAGCACCTCGGGGGGCAACACTGAAGCTTTCTTT.

The rearrangement links TRBV9 to TRBJ2-7; TRBD2 aligns across 15 bases. Trimming took 4 bases from V and 7 from J; bases not matched to a gene: 9. Germline V CDR1 and CDR2: SGDLS, YYNGEE. The CDR3 is made up of 16 amino acids. The CDR3 nucleotides read TGTGCCAGCAGCCCACGTCCAGGACTAGCGGGAGGGGAGCAGTACTTC. It is translated as CASSPRPGLAGGEQYF.

Note on this clone: Within the sample, other DNA sequences also encode this same CDR3. V and J are TRBV7-9 and TRBJ2-5; D is undetermined. This CDR3 comprises 11 residues. Looked up from germline, CDR1 is SEHNR and CDR2 is FQNEAQ (reference sequence). V was pared by 4 bases and J by 2 bases, with 2 bases between. CDR3 region: CASSSQETQYF. CDR3 nucleotides: TGTGCCAGCAGCTCGCAAGAGACCCAGTACTTC. Supplemented by reference TRBV7-9 and TRBJ2-5, the full variable domain reads DTGVSQNPRHKITKRGQNVTFRCDPISEHNRLYWYRQTLGQGPEFLTYFQNEAQLEKSRLLSDRFSAERPKGSFSTLEIQRTEQGDSAMYLCASSSQETQYFGPGTRLLVL.

The chain combines TRBV7-9 with TRBJ2-4; 7 positions agree with TRBD2. The V and J ends lost 5 bases and 8 bases, in that order; junction bases with no gene match: 9. The germline V gene encodes CDR1 SEHNR and CDR2 FQNEAQ (reference sequence). The CDR3 has 14 residues. CDR3 in amino acids: CASSTATSNHIQYF. The CDR3 nucleotides read TGTGCCAGCAGCACCGCGACTAGCAATCACATTCAGTACTTC. Looking up the rest from reference TRBV7-9 and TRBJ2-4 gives the full variable domain: DTGVSQNPRHKITKRGQNVTFRCDPISEHNRLYWYRQTLGQGPEFLTYFQNEAQLEKSRLLSDRFSAERPKGSFSTLEIQRTEQGDSAMYLCASSTATSNHIQYFGAGTRLSVL.

The chain joins TRBV27 to TRBJ2-1, with D tentatively TRBD2 (7 bases). V lost 6 bases to trimming and J lost 1 base, with 13 bases between them. This CDR3 comprises 15 residues. Germline values: CDR1 MNHEY, CDR2 SMNVEV (reference sequence). This CDR3 is CASSLGGGSYNEQFF. The DNA of the CDR3 is TGTGCCAGCAGCTTAGGGGGGGGTTCCTACAATGAGCAGTTCTTC.

This rearrangement joins TRBV19 to TRBJ2-1; D unclear. V was cut by 4 bases and J by 3 bases, with 4 bases left in between. From germline, CDR1 is LNHDA and CDR2 SQIVND (reference sequence). This CDR3 comprises 12 residues. The CDR3 sequence is CASSTLYNEQFF. Written as DNA, the CDR3 is TGTGCCAGTAGTACCCTCTACAATGAGCAGTTCTTC.

This chain connects TRBV11-3 to TRBJ1-2; no definite D call. Germline assignment: CDR1 SGHNT and CDR2 YENEEA. V lost 8 bases, J lost 4 bases, and 14 bases lay in between. The CDR3 runs to 13 residues. The CDR3 coding sequence is TGTGCCAGCTCGTTGTGGGCCTTCTATGGCTACACCTTC. Residues: CASSLWAFYGYTF.

The chain uses TRBV5-5 and TRBJ2-5; 10 bases map to TRBD1. The ends lost 0 bases at V and 4 bases at J; junction bases unmatched: 3. This CDR3 has 15 residues. The germline gives CDR1 SGHKS, CDR2 YYEKEE (reference sequence). The CDR3 sequence is CASSLGGTGAETQYF. The CDR3 DNA reads TGTGCCAGCAGCTTGGGTGGGACAGGGGCAGAGACCCAGTACTTC.